This TCR beta chain is from a study of response to subunit inactivated influenza vaccine (dated by TCRdb to the late 2010s). About the study as a whole: To follow how T cells responded to a trivalent subunit inactivated influenza vaccine, the researchers relied on deep quantitative profiling of the T cell receptor repertoire. What the research found in general, with its limitations: According to the authors, only a limited number of new T cells may be recruited by each seasonal influenza vaccination.

V loses 3 bases at its end and J loses 10 bases; junction bases beyond the gene matches: 18. Looking up the germline V gene (reference sequence) yields CDR1 DFQATT and CDR2 SNEGSKA. Counted from cysteine to phenylalanine, this CDR3 has 16 amino acids. The sequence is cut down to CDR3 DNA, 48 bases in frame from base 1. Library prep was done by RT-PCR. This sample was sequenced with an Illumina HiSeq 2500. TCRdb itself trimmed the public reads at Q25 with fastp, ran MiXCR and retained productive beta chains. All rows with the same CDR3 protein become a single entry with the most common DNA and genes. Across this sample there are some 500,000 distinct CDR3 sequences, with about 25% seen only once. Together, the top ten hold approximately 2% of the sample. This clonotype appeared a few times. Its antigen is not yet known. No much larger clone is present one base from it, and per-base qualities are unavailable.

The sequence joins TRBV20-1 to TRBJ2-1, with 7 bases aligning to TRBD2. This TCR was sampled from a man between 45 and 60 years old who received an inactivated influenza vaccine. Donor details come from another sample of the same person, matched by shared clones. Sequencing used CD4+ T cells sorted from PBMCs, obtained around 5 days after vaccination. The DNA sequence is as follows: TGCAGTGCTAGGATGGAGCCTAGCGGCTTACAAACCGAGCAGTTCTTC. This codes for CSARMEPSGLQTEQFF.